The 32 T cell receptor beta chains in this list originate from one sample, sequenced in a study of blood T cells in healthy people across ages. Primers used in a second PCR of roughly 7 to 12 cycles were a sample-barcoded 5' primer and a J-beta primer mix. One entry per CDR3 protein results from TCRdb running MiXCR on the 5' RACE reads. Of some 930,000 distinct CDR3 sequences in the sample, 25% to 35% were seen once. The sample also formed part of further work on T cells of mothers and their children.

The sequenced material came from blood. These receptor sequences come from a woman aged 40 to 50 in good health.

This clonotype was seen ten or more times. The chain has TRBV12-3 or TRBV12-4 and TRBJ1-2; 7 bases map to TRBD1. V lost 10 bases to trimming and J lost 5 bases; unmatched junction nucleotides: 10. The CDR3 is 13 amino acids. The CDR3 DNA sequence: TGTGCCACCCAAGGGACAGAGAAGTATGGCTACACCTTC. It is translated as CATQGTEKYGYTF.

This clonotype was seen a handful of times. A clone one base away is much larger, so this may be a read error. J is TRBJ2-5 and V is TRBV14; D is perhaps TRBD2 (5 bases). The CDR3 contains 16 residues. The germline V gene encodes CDR1 SGHDN and CDR2 FVKESK. Here the CDR3 DNA reads TGTGCCAGCAGCCCGGTCGGGGTATGGATCAAAGAGGCCCAGTACTTC. Its translation: CASSPVGVWIKEAQYF.

This clonotype was recorded many times. The CDR3 region has the DNA TGTGCCACCAGTGATTTGAGGCTACAGGGTCGTGCCAATCAGCCCCAGCATTTT. Its translation is CATSDLRLQGRANQPQHF. The V call is TRBV24-1, the J call TRBJ1-5; maybe TRBD1 (6 bases). CDR1 is KGHDR, CDR2 SFDVKD, per germline. Trimming took 0 bases from V and 3 from J, leaving 17 bases between them. The CDR3 runs 18 residues.

This clonotype showed up just once. Written as DNA, the CDR3 is TGTGCCAGCAGTGAATACGAAAGGGGGACAATGGCTGAAGCTTTCTTT. Protein sequence: CASSEYERGTMAEAFF. This chain uses TRBV25-1 with TRBJ1-1, with D maybe TRBD1 (6 bases). CDR1 MGHDK and CDR2 SYGVNS come from the germline V gene. Between the trimmed V and J ends, which lost 0 bases and 6 bases, there was a span of 17 bases. This CDR3 contains 16 residues. Supplemented by reference TRBV25-1 and TRBJ1-1, the full variable domain reads EADIYQTPRYLVIGTGKKITLECSQTMGHDKMYWYQQDPGMELHLIHYSYGVNSTEKGDLSSESTVSRIRTEHFPLTLESARPSHTSQYLCASSEYERGTMAEAFFGQGTRLTVV.

Only a few counts were recorded for this clonotype. The chain recombines TRBV4-3 with TRBJ2-3; D perhaps matches TRBD1 (6 bases). Trimming removed 4 bases at V and 2 bases at J, with 25 bases between. The CDR3 is 19 amino acids. In germline, CDR1 is LGHNA, CDR2 YSLEER. The chain's CDR3 is CASSPRKWTEDPLTDTQYF. The CDR3 bases are TGCGCCAGCAGCCCCAGAAAGTGGACAGAAGACCCCCTCACAGATACGCAGTATTTT.

The V gene is TRBV2, the J gene TRBJ2-4; tentatively, D is TRBD1 (7 bases). The CDR3 runs 14 residues. V was clipped by 7 bases and J by 12 bases, with 22 bases between them. The germline V gene encodes CDR1 SNHLY and CDR2 FYNNEI. The CDR3 loop is CASIGGRQGAGQYF. In DNA, the CDR3 is TGTGCCAGCATTGGGGGTCGACAGGGAGCGGGTCAGTACTTC. Combining the CDR3 with reference TRBV2 and TRBJ2-4 gives the whole variable domain EPEVTQTPSHQVTQMGQEVILRCVPISNHLYFYWYRQILGQKVEFLVSFYNNEISEKSEIFDDQFSVERPDGSNFTLKIRSTKLEDSAMYFCASIGGRQGAGQYFGAGTRLSVL.

Turning to this clonotype: An end of the junction differs from the germline gene, which may be a read error. The rearrangement uses TRBV4-1 and TRBJ2-2; 8 bases match TRBD1. Germline V gene data show CDR1 as MGHRA and CDR2 as YSYEKL. CDR3 size: 16 residues. The CDR3 region is CTSSQVTGGNTGELFF. In nucleotides, the CDR3 is TGCACCAGCAGCCAAGTTACAGGGGGTAACACCGGGGAGCTGTTTTTT.

This clonotype was detected ten times or more. CDR3 in DNA: TGTGCCAGCAGCTCCCACAGGGTCGCCAGCAATCAGCCCCAGCATTTT. Amino acid sequence: CASSSHRVASNQPQHF. The V call is TRBV7-9, the J call TRBJ1-5, with a weak D call TRBD1 (6 bases). CDR1 is SEHNR, CDR2 FQNEAQ, per germline (reference sequence). The CDR3 is 16 residues long. V was pared by 4 bases and J by 1 base, with 14 bases between.

The chain uses TRBV3-1 and TRBJ1-1; D perhaps matches TRBD1 (6 bases). This CDR3 comprises 14 residues. Trimming took off 3 bases at V and 6 bases at J, with 14 bases between the two ends. CDR1 and CDR2 from the germline V gene are LGHDT and YNNKEL (reference sequence). CDR3 in amino acids: CASSHIGQSPEAFF. In DNA form, the CDR3 reads TGTGCCAGCAGCCATATCGGACAGTCCCCTGAAGCTTTCTTT.

The V and J genes are TRBV5-1 and TRBJ2-3, with 10 nucleotides matching TRBD1. The germline gives CDR1 SGHRS, CDR2 YFSETQ. This CDR3 has 16 amino acids. After removal of 4 bases from V and 1 base from J, the junction contained 6 bases not matched to a gene. The CDR3 nucleotides read TGCGCCAGCAGCGCCACCGGGACAGGGGGCACAGATACGCAGTATTTT. This encodes CASSATGTGGTDTQYF.

This clonotype has ten or more counts. This rearrangement joins TRBV29-1 to TRBJ2-7; D is unresolved. The CDR3 is made up of 9 amino acids. Trimming left V 8 bases short and J 7 bases short, with 9 bases between. Germline loops: CDR1 SQVTM, CDR2 ANQGSEA. As DNA, the CDR3 is TGCAGCCCCTCTAGGGAGCAGTACTTC. This gives the protein CSPSREQYF.

The chain recombines TRBV23-1 with TRBJ1-6, with D tentatively TRBD1 (5 bases). TRBV23-1 is designated an ORF whose function remains uncertain. This CDR3 comprises 13 residues. Trimming shortened V by 7 bases and J by 7 bases, and 11 bases separated the two germline ends. The CDR3 sequence is CASTGGDNSPLHF. The DNA of the CDR3 is TGCGCCAGCACCGGGGGGGACAATTCACCCCTCCACTTT.

J is TRBJ1-3 and V is TRBV12-3 or TRBV12-4; the D is unclear. This CDR3 is built from 11 residues. The V end lost 11 bases, the J end lost 0 bases, and 5 bases lay between the germline ends. The CDR3 spells CARTSGNTIYF. CDR3 in DNA: TGTGCCCGGACCTCTGGAAACACCATATATTTT.

On this clonotype itself: The junction and the germline gene differ at one end; a read error may be behind it. The rearrangement links TRBV7-2 to TRBJ2-3; TRBD2 matches 12 bases. The CDR3 has 13 residues. CDR1 and CDR2 from the germline V gene are SGHTA and FQGNSA. The CDR3 sequence: CAAPSGGGDAQYF. CDR3 coding DNA: TGTGCCGCGCCTAGCGGGGGGGGAGATGCGCAGTATTTT.

This clonotype has a handful of counts. This chain links TRBV6-5 with TRBJ1-1, with TRBD1 matching over 8 bases. This CDR3 is 14 amino acids long. Germline assignment: CDR1 MNHEY and CDR2 SVGAGI. The trim removed 4 bases at V and 7 bases at J, leaving 8 bases unmatched. The CDR3 reads CASSFGQGQGEAFF. CDR3 in DNA: TGTGCCAGCAGTTTCGGACAGGGACAAGGTGAAGCTTTCTTT.

This clonotype was observed a handful of times. This may come from a read error, since a much larger clone is one base off. The rearrangement uses TRBV12-3 or TRBV12-4 and TRBJ1-5; D might be TRBD1 (5 bases). V lost 5 bases to trimming and J lost 4 bases, with 9 bases between them. This CDR3 spans 13 amino acids. CDR3 DNA sequence: TGTGCCAGCAGTGGGGCAGGGAATCAGCCCCAGCATTTT. As protein: CASSGAGNQPQHF.

This sequence joins TRBV5-1 and TRBJ1-1; D is unclear. V was pared by 0 bases and J by 6 bases, with 15 bases between. Germline V gene sequence: CDR1 SGHRS, CDR2 YFSETQ. The CDR3 is 15 amino acids. The CDR3 region is CASSLGTGRGSEAFF. In nucleotides, the CDR3 is TGCGCCAGCAGCTTGGGGACGGGCCGCGGGTCTGAAGCTTTCTTT.

This clonotype was seen a few times. The chain is built from TRBV25-1 and TRBJ2-5, with 10 bases matching TRBD1. Germline V lookup: CDR1 MGHDK, CDR2 SYGVNS. The V and J ends lost 6 bases and 2 bases, in that order; junction bases with no gene match: 9. The CDR3 is made up of 16 amino acids. CDR3 sequence reads: CASSDPTGGLQETQYF. CDR3 nucleotides: TGTGCCAGCAGCGACCCGACAGGGGGCCTTCAAGAGACCCAGTACTTC. Using reference TRBV25-1 and TRBJ2-5 for the parts outside the CDR3, the full variable domain is EADIYQTPRYLVIGTGKKITLECSQTMGHDKMYWYQQDPGMELHLIHYSYGVNSTEKGDLSSESTVSRIRTEHFPLTLESARPSHTSQYLCASSDPTGGLQETQYFGPGTRLLVL.

This clonotype turned up a few times. The rearrangement links TRBV5-6 to TRBJ1-2, with 9 bases that match TRBD1. Trimming removed 6 bases from V and 8 bases from J; junction bases left unmatched: 14. The length of the CDR3 is 15 residues. From germline, CDR1 is SGHDT and CDR2 YYEEEE. The CDR3 DNA sequence: TGTGCCAGCATCTTAACCGGGACAGGGCGCCCAGGCTACACCTTC. Residues: CASILTGTGRPGYTF.

The rearrangement uses TRBV30 and TRBJ1-5; D remains unclear. This CDR3 is built from 14 residues. V lost 7 bases, J lost 1 base, and 14 bases lay in between. The germline gives CDR1 GTSNPN, CDR2 SVGIG (reference sequence). CDR3 in DNA: TGTGCCTCCATAGACCGCCTAAGCAATCAGCCCCAGCATTTT. Residues: CASIDRLSNQPQHF.

With respect to this clonotype: Being one base from a much bigger clone, this may be a read error. This sequence joins TRBV6-4 and TRBJ2-3; 12 nucleotides line up with TRBD1. This CDR3 contains 15 residues. The V gene end was trimmed by 3 bases and the J gene end by 4 bases; junction bases not matched to a gene: 2. Germline V gene data show CDR1 as MRHNA and CDR2 as SNTAGT. The CDR3 is CASSEGQGAADTQYF. The CDR3 nucleotides are TGTGCCAGCAGTGAGGGACAGGGGGCGGCAGATACGCAGTATTTT.

In the case of this clonotype: One end of the junction fails to match germline, which may point to a read error. V usage is TRBV6-2 or TRBV6-3 and J usage is TRBJ2-6; possible D gene TRBD1, 6 bases. CDR1 and CDR2 (germline): MNHEY, SVGEGT. The CDR3 loop spans 16 amino acids. The CDR3 nucleotides read TGTGCCAGCAGGCGGACAGAAAGCTCTGGGGCCAACGTCCGGACTTTC. Its translation: CASRRTESSGANVRTF.

The rearrangement joins TRBV29-1 to TRBJ1-5; TRBD1 might be the D (5 bases). The germline V gene has CDR1 SQVTM and CDR2 ANQGSEA. The CDR3 sequence is 13 residues long. V was shortened by 5 bases and J by 2 bases, with 10 bases between the two germline ends. Here the CDR3 reads CSVRDGGNQPQHF. The CDR3 DNA reads TGCAGCGTTCGGGACGGAGGCAATCAGCCCCAGCATTTT.

This clonotype was found many times. The chain is built from TRBV25-1 and TRBJ2-7; D remains ambiguous. Germline V gene lookup returns CDR1 MGHDK and CDR2 SYGVNS. This CDR3 contains 13 residues. V was cut by 0 bases and J by 7 bases, with 10 bases left in between. The CDR3 protein is CASSEYKLGEQYF. Here the CDR3 DNA reads TGTGCCAGCAGTGAATACAAGCTGGGAGAGCAGTACTTC.

A word on this clonotype: The junction does not match germline at one end; this may be a read error. The chain joins TRBV6-5 to TRBJ1-2; D gene uncertain. The CDR3 sequence is 16 residues long. Germline values: CDR1 MNHEY, CDR2 SVGAGI. The CDR3 here is CASSYSTPSYNYGYTF. CDR3 in DNA: TGTGCCAGTAGTTACTCGACGCCCAGCTATAACTATGGCTACACCTTC.

V is TRBV20-1 and J is TRBJ1-2, with D tentatively TRBD1 (6 bases). V was shortened by 7 bases and J by 7 bases, with 22 bases between the two germline ends. The germline CDR1 and CDR2 sequences are DFQATT and SNEGSKA (reference sequence). The CDR3 consists of 14 residues. This CDR3 reads CSVLEGGTICGYTF. The DNA of the CDR3 is TGCAGTGTACTTGAGGGGGGCACAATTTGTGGCTACACCTTC.

This clonotype appeared once. A much larger clone differs from this one at a single base, so this may be a read error. Given the absence of the conserved phenylalanine or tryptophan at the CDR3 end, a read error is likely. The J gene is TRBJ1-2, the V gene TRBV29-1; D gene ambiguous. Between the trimmed V and J ends, which lost 4 bases and 1 base, there was a span of 4 bases. The germline CDR1 and CDR2 sequences are SQVTM and ANQGSEA. This CDR3 spans 11 amino acids. CDR3 sequence reads: CSVGDNYGYTC. In DNA form, the CDR3 reads TGCAGCGTTGGGGATAACTATGGCTACACCTGC.

As for this clonotype: This may stem from a read error, because a much larger clone lies one nucleotide away. The rearrangement uses TRBV3-1 and TRBJ1-5; 9 nucleotides align to TRBD1. CDR3 size: 14 residues. The V and J ends lost 4 bases and 7 bases, in that order; junction bases with no gene match: 5. CDR1 is LGHDT, CDR2 YNNKEL, per germline (reference sequence). The CDR3, as DNA: TGTGCCAGCAGCCGAGGACAGGGGCAGCAGCCCCAGCATTTT. Amino acids: CASSRGQGQQPQHF. The full variable domain, with the rest looked up from reference TRBV3-1 and TRBJ1-5, is DTAVSQTPKYLVTQMGNDKSIKCEQNLGHDTMYWYKQDSKKFLKIMFSYNNKELIINETVPNRFSPKSPDKAHLNLHINSLELGDSAVYFCASSRGQGQQPQHFGDGTRLSIL.

This clonotype was observed a few times. This chain joins TRBV11-2 and TRBJ1-2; D is perhaps TRBD1 (5 bases). Germline V CDR1 and CDR2: SGHAT, FQNNGV. V was shortened by 1 base and J by 8 bases, with 17 bases between the two germline ends. This CDR3 comprises 15 residues. The CDR3 DNA follows: TGTGCCAGCAGCTTAGGAATGGGCAGGGAGAGAGGCTACACCTTC. The encoded protein is CASSLGMGRERGYTF.

Points on this clonotype: A junction boundary mismatches the germline segment, possibly from a read error. V gene TRBV12-3 or TRBV12-4 combines with J gene TRBJ2-1, with unresolved D. The CDR3 consists of 12 residues. The CDR3 DNA reads TGTGCCAGCAGTCCCTACACCAATGGGCAGTTCTTC. It encodes CASSPYTNGQFF.

Note on this clonotype: Being one base from a much bigger clone, this may be a read error. The chain recombines TRBV20-1 with TRBJ2-7; D is uncertain. The closer fit of TRBJ2-5 to the DNA end suggests the J call may be wrong. This CDR3 is 15 amino acids long. CDR1 DFQATT and CDR2 SNEGSKA come from the germline V gene (reference sequence). The CDR3: CSARPPNIRQGTQYF. The CDR3 nucleotides are TGCAGTGCTAGACCCCCGAATATAAGACAAGGGACCCAGTACTTC.

The chain is built from TRBV19 and TRBJ1-5, with D uncertain. Germline values: CDR1 LNHDA, CDR2 SQIVND (reference sequence). V was cut by 7 bases and J by 3 bases, with 10 bases left in between. The CDR3 is 13 amino acids. CDR3 bases: TGTGCCAGTAACGAGGATCTCAATCAGCCCCAGCATTTT. This encodes CASNEDLNQPQHF.